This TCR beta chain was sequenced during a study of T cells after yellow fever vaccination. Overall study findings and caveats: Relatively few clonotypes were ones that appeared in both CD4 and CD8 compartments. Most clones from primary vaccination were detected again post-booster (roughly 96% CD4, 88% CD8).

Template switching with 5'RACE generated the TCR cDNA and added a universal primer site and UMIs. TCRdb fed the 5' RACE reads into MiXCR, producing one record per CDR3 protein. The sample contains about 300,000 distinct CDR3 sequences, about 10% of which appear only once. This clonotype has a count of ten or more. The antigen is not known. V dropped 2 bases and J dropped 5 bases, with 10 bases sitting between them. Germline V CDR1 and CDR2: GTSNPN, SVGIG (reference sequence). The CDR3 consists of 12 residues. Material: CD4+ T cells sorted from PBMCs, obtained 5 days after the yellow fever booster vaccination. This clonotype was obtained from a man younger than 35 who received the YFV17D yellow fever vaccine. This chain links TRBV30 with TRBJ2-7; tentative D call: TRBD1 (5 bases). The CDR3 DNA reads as TGTGCCTGGAGTCCAGGGAACCACGAGCAGTACTTC. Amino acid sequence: CAWSPGNHEQYF.